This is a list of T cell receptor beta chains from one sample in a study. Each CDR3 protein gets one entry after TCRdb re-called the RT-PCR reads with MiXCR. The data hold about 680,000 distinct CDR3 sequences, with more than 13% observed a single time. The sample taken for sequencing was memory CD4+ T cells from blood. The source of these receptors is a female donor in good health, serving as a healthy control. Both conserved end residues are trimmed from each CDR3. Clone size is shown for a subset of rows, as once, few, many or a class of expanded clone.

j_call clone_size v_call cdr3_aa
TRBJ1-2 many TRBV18 ASSPLDRGIYGYT
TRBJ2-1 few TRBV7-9 ASSLAGGHHNEQF
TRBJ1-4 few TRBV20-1 SAPGTVGEKLF
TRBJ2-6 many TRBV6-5 ASSYVQTSSGANVLT
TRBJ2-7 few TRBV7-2 ASSPDRGRDEQY
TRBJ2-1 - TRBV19 ASSISGGNEQF
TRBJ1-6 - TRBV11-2 ASSPRDSNSPLH
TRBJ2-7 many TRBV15 ATSRDASYEQY
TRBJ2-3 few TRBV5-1 ASMTGAPSTDTQY
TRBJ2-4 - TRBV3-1 ASSHGERKNIQY
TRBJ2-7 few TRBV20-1 SAIPALRGEQY
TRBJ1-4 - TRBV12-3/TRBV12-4 ASSFGDRRGEKLF
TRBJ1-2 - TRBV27 ASSLLANPGSYT
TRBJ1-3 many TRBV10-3 AIRGQNSGNTIY
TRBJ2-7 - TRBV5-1 ASSLERVSYEQY
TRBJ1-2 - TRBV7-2 ASSRQGGGIYGYT
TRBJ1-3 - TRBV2 ASRTGTPGNTIY
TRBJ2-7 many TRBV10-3 AISRDSTYEQY
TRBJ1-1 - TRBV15 ATSRVQGVPTEAF
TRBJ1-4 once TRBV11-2 ASSSPGQGSEKLF
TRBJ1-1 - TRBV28 ASIRGEQGGTEAF
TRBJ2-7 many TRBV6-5 ASSRTSGREQY
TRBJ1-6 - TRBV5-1 ASSHKPQDSDNSPLH
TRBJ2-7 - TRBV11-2 ASSLPGQLTEQY
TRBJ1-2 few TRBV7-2 ASSFVQGAFSGYGYT
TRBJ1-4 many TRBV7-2 ASSLGARQYEKLF
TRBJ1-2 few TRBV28 ASTTQRAVYGYT
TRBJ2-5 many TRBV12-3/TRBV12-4 ASAVLAGKSETQY
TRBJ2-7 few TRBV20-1 SASKTGTSYEQY
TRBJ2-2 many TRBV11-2 ASSLLRTGELF
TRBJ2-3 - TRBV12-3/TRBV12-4 ASSGLAGGGSDTQY
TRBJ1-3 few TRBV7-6 ASSLNGDVGNTIY
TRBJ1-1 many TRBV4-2 ASSQEHQNTEAF
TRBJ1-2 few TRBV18 ASSPGVSGVQAANYGYT
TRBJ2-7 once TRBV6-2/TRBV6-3 ASRGQGARYSTSYEQY
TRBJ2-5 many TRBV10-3 AISGGGETQY
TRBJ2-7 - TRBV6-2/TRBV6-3 ASSYFGTTSYEQY
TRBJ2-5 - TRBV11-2 ASRPGGGKGKETQY
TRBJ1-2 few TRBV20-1 SARDSAGTSRGYT
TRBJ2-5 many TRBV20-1 SARDSRSIRLETQY
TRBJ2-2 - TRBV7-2 ASSLAPRGPANTGELF
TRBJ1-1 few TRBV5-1 ASSSGDGTEAF
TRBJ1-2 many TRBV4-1 ASSPGTGYSADYGYT
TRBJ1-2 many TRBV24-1 ATSDWDSYGGYT
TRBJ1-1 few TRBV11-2 ASSLTAYTEAF
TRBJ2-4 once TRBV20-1 SVQGVGLVKNIQY
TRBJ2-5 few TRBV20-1 SLKAGGSQETQY
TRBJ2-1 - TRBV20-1 SASWGGAAGEQF
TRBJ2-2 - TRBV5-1 ASSLAATSGTGELF
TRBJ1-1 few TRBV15 ATSTGRPTNTEAF
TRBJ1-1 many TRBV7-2 ASSFLGDRVAF
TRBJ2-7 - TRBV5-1 ASSSTGPIDNEQY
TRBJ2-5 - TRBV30 ARGRGSYQETQY
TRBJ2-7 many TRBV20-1 SARSEREIYEQY
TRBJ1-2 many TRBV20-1 SVLGSGKLGT